The TCR beta chain under discussion was sequenced for a study of blood T cell repertoires in COVID-19. Study background: Acute and convalescent COVID-19 samples came from the United States, Italy and Spain.

Generated by immunoSEQ multiplex PCR, the TCRdb table keeps only in-frame clones and is missing some. The sample consists of 150,000 to 160,000 clones, approximately 91% of them appearing once. The junction had 3 bases not matched to a gene; V was cut back by 1 base and J by 0 bases. Germline V CDR1 and CDR2: GTSNPN, SVGIG (reference sequence). The CDR3 runs 15 residues. The sequencing input was peripheral blood. This receptor was obtained from an older woman with acute or convalescent COVID-19. The J gene is TRBJ1-1, the V gene TRBV30, with TRBD1 matching 9 bases. The CDR3 is CAWSGDRDMNTEAFF. The CDR3 coding sequence is TGTGCCTGGAGTGGGGACAGGGACATGAACACTGAAGCTTTCTTT.